Included here is one TCR beta chain sequence, with context. This clone was observed a handful of times. Which antigen it targets is not known. Base quality data are lacking; no much larger clone is found one base away. This specimen comes from a study of blood T cell repertoires in COVID-19 (TCRdb year 2020). Looking at the study overall: Collaborator samples came from the United States, Italy and Spain and covered acute and convalescent phases of COVID-19. A de-identified subject ID, COVID-19 status, age in years and sex were almost always included in the sample metadata. The prospective study material was composed of cDNA or gDNA derived from T cells, B-cell-depleted T cells, or PBMCs. Subjects who had been exposed to COVID-19, were actively infected with it, or had recovered from it provided the deeply sampled blood TCRbeta repertoires that made up the dataset. The repertoires were released in a freely available public database meant as a resource for research on the immune response to SARS-CoV-2. The samples were drawn from two sources: the first 160 participants of the ongoing ImmuneRACE study, and some 1,300 subjects contributed by 6 global collaborators. HLA class I and class II types, where available, came from metadata supplied by the sample provider rather than from assay-based typing. The full study reports these points: The amount of clinical and demographic metadata varied by source and participant and was provided uncurated.

TCRbeta CDR3 regions were amplified from genomic DNA using the immunoSEQ Assay, a bias-controlled multiplex PCR. The paper's data handling went like this. The number of nucleated cells in each sample was estimated from the amplification of reference gene primers within the assay. To quantify the absolute abundance of each unique TCRbeta CDR3 rearrangement, sequence reads were collapsed and filtered. For each sample, productive Simpson clonality was calculated as the square root of Simpson's diversity index across productive rearrangements. TCRdb mirrors the immuneACCESS table, restricted to in-frame sequences. Some clones are absent from its copies; in checked studies, under half trace to an unresolved V gene, and the reason for the others is unknown. V, J and clone size reflect that table, while D and trimming were determined from the DNA. This sample is represented by about 140,000 clones; over 75% of them were singletons. The ten largest clones represent under 12% of the sample.

Collaborating institutions collected whole blood in K2EDTA tubes following their own protocols. For TCRbeta analysis, collaborators shipped samples as frozen whole blood, isolated PBMCs, or DNA extracted from either of those sample types. The sequenced sample was peripheral blood. The TCR originated in a man in his 60s with active or convalescent COVID-19.

The bases are TGTGCCAGCAGTTACGCAACGGCTCGCGGGGGCTACACCTTC. This sequence encodes CASSYATARGGYTF. The sequence links TRBV6-5 to TRBJ1-2, with no D gene named confidently. At the junction V is shortened by 2 bases and J by 8 bases, with 15 bases in between. CDR1 MNHEY and CDR2 SVGAGI were looked up in the germline V gene. The CDR3 runs 14 residues from the cysteine to the phenylalanine. Of the read, only the CDR3 DNA is kept; its 42 bases are in frame from base 1.